A single sample gave rise to the 8 T cell receptor beta chains below, sequenced in a study of cytomegalovirus exposure and HLA in healthy donors. The PCR was carried out with 60 Vbeta primers and 13 Jbeta primers. TCRdb's copy holds only in-frame clones and misses some; the assay was immunoSEQ multiplex PCR. The table lists some 150,000 clones, approximately 80% of them singletons. The sequenced sample was PBMCs. The receptors were sampled from a man between 18 and 29 years old in good health and CMV-seropositive.

The V gene is TRBV30, the J gene TRBJ2-5; 7 bases match TRBD2. The CDR3 extends over 14 amino acids. The V gene's germline CDR1 is GTSNPN and CDR2 SVGIG (reference sequence). V shed 0 bases, J shed 5 bases, and the junction held 6 bases outside the gene matches. CDR3 sequence (DNA): TGTGCCTGGAGTGTTAATGCCGGGGGGGAGACCCAGTACTTC. Translated, it gives CAWSVNAGGETQYF.

Concerning this clone itself: An end of the junction differs from the germline gene, which may be a read error. The chain joins TRBV7-9 to TRBJ2-2; D unresolved. Germline assignment: CDR1 SEHNR and CDR2 FQNEAQ (reference sequence). The CDR3 loop spans 13 amino acids. CDR3 sequence (DNA): TGTTCCAGCAGCTTAATCGGCGGCGGGGAGCTGTTTTTT. Protein product: CSSSLIGGGELFF.

CDR3 residues: CASSFDRGNGELFF. CDR3 bases: TGTGCCAGCAGTTTTGACAGGGGAAACGGGGAGCTGTTTTTT. The genes are TRBV27 and TRBJ2-2; 8 bases map to TRBD1. V dropped 3 bases and J dropped 7; count of bases not matched to a gene: 4. This CDR3 contains 14 residues. Germline CDR1 and CDR2: MNHEY and SMNVEV (reference sequence).

The CDR3 DNA sequence: TGTGCCAGCAGCCCCACACTCGGACAGGGGGCGCCCCGTGAGACCCAGTACTTC. Its protein product is CASSPTLGQGAPRETQYF. The chain joins TRBV7-8 to TRBJ2-5, with 11 bases matching TRBD1. Germline trimming cut 5 bases from V and 5 bases from J; bases unmatched to any gene: 16. The CDR3 sequence is 18 residues long. CDR1 and CDR2 (germline): SGHVS, FQNEAQ.

The V gene is TRBV19, the J gene TRBJ2-7; 7 bases are a match to TRBD1. V shed 1 base and J 9 bases; nucleotides not matched to a gene: 12. CDR3 size: 15 residues. From germline, CDR1 is LNHDA and CDR2 SQIVND (reference sequence). The CDR3 nucleotides read TGTGCCAGTAGTATAGCCGGGACAGCTCTTTCCAGGCAGTACTTC. This translates into CASSIAGTALSRQYF.

This chain links TRBV7-2 with TRBJ2-5; D unclear. The J call is uncertain, as TRBJ2-7 better fits the DNA end. Germline values: CDR1 SGHTA, CDR2 FQGNSA. The CDR3 length is 14 residues. The CDR3 DNA follows: TGTGCCAGCAGCTCCACCGAAGTCTGGGCCGAGCAGTACTTC. It codes for CASSSTEVWAEQYF.

In regard to this clone: A junction end diverges from the germline sequence, so it may reflect a read error. The V gene is TRBV4-3, the J gene TRBJ1-4; TRBD1 matches at 7 bases. Looked up from germline, CDR1 is LGHNA and CDR2 is YSLEER. The CDR3 extends over 15 amino acids. In nucleotides, the CDR3 is TGCGCCAGCAGCGAAGAACAGGGGACTTACGAAAAACTGTTTTTT. The encoded protein is CASSEEQGTYEKLFF.

This clone is a singleton in its sample. This chain connects TRBV1 to TRBJ2-4; TRBD2 is taken as the D call from the table, unchecked against the DNA. TRBV1 is termed a pseudogene. CDR3 size: 16 residues. The CDR3 nucleotides are TGCACCAGCAGCCAAGAAAATAGATGGGCCAAAAACATTCAGTACTTC. Translation: CTSSQENRWAKNIQYF.